The 11 T cell receptor beta chains below come from one sample, sequenced in a study of early T cells in non-severe SARS-CoV-2 infection. TCRdb analysed the 5' RACE reads with MiXCR anew, one entry per CDR3 protein. This table has 30,000 to 40,000 distinct CDR3 sequences, approximately 8.7% appearing once. The sample was whole blood, taken at baseline. These receptors were obtained from an adult who was a healthcare worker with PCR-confirmed SARS-CoV-2 infection or an uninfected control (not recorded which).

This clonotype was seen at least ten times. This chain connects TRBV29-1 to TRBJ2-4; TRBD1 might be the D (8 bases). V lost 4 bases and J 8 bases, leaving 12 bases between the germline ends. The germline V gene has CDR1 SQVTM and CDR2 ANQGSEA. CDR3 length: 12 residues. Here the CDR3 DNA reads TGCAGCGTTGGAACAGGGGGGGACATTCAGTACTTC. Protein: CSVGTGGDIQYF. The variable domain in full, with the rest retrieved from reference TRBV29-1 and TRBJ2-4, is SAVISQKPSRDICQRGTSLTIQCQVDSQVTMMFWYRQQPGQSLTLIATANQGSEATYESGFVIDKFPISRPNLTFSTLTVSNMSPEDSSIYLCSVGTGGDIQYFGAGTRLSVL.

This clonotype was found many times. CDR3 in DNA: TGTGCCAGCAGCTCCTGGGGGGTAGCGGGCCCAAAAGAGACCCAGTACTTC. Protein sequence: CASSSWGVAGPKETQYF. This chain uses TRBV12-3 or TRBV12-4 with TRBJ2-5; 7 bases are shared with TRBD2. The CDR3 contains 17 residues. V lost 6 bases, J lost 3 bases, and 16 bases stayed unmatched.

In the case of this clonotype: The junction departs from the called germline gene at one end, perhaps through a read error. V gene TRBV14 combines with J gene TRBJ1-1; 9 bases fit TRBD1. Germline CDR1 reads SGHDN; CDR2 reads FVKESK. CDR3 size: 16 residues. CDR3 sequence: CASSQDGTGPNTEAFF. The CDR3 coding sequence is TGTGCCAGCAGCCAAGATGGGACAGGGCCGAACACTGAAGCTTTTTTT.

This clonotype was seen repeatedly, ten times or more. The rearrangement joins TRBV27 to TRBJ2-1; D could derive from TRBD1 or TRBD2 (6 bases each). The CDR3 length is 15 residues. Germline-derived CDR1 and CDR2 are MNHEY and SMNVEV (reference sequence). V was clipped by 2 bases and J by 7 bases, with 15 bases between them. The DNA for the CDR3 is TGTGCCAGCAGTTTAGCAGGGGAGGCCGGTAATGAGCAGTTCTTC. This encodes CASSLAGEAGNEQFF.

The chain is built from TRBV7-2 and TRBJ2-5, with a weak D call TRBD2 (7 bases). The CDR3 consists of 15 residues. V was cut by 6 bases and J by 5 bases, with 19 bases left in between. Germline V gives CDR1 SGHTA, CDR2 FQGNSA. CDR3 in amino acids: CASRTGGRTVETQYF. CDR3 nucleotide sequence: TGTGCCAGCAGGACGGGGGGCAGAACCGTGGAGACCCAGTACTTC.

This clonotype was seen a handful of times. This sequence joins TRBV18 and TRBJ1-4; no clear D. The CDR3 is 14 amino acids. Germline-derived CDR1 and CDR2 are KGHSH and LQKENI. V was pared by 5 bases and J by 6 bases, with 13 bases between. The CDR3 DNA reads TGTGCCAGCTCATCGGCCATAGGCGATGAAAAACTGTTTTTT. Protein product: CASSSAIGDEKLFF.

The V gene is TRBV6-6, the J gene TRBJ2-7; D could derive from TRBD1 or TRBD2 (5 bases each). Trimming took 2 bases from V and 3 from J, leaving 8 bases between them. The CDR3 is 13 residues long. From germline, CDR1 is MNHNY and CDR2 SVGAGI (reference sequence). Written as DNA, the CDR3 is TGTGCCAGCAGTTACGGGGGAAACTACGAGCAGTACTTC. Protein sequence: CASSYGGNYEQYF.

V usage is TRBV7-3 and J usage is TRBJ1-1; D is unresolved. The CDR3 sequence is 13 residues long. Germline V gene data show CDR1 as SGHTA and CDR2 as FQGTGA. Trimming took off 2 bases at V and 1 base at J, with 5 bases between the two ends. CDR3 protein: CASSLDRNTEAFF. The CDR3 DNA sequence: TGTGCCAGCAGCTTAGATCGGAACACTGAAGCTTTCTTT.

In its sample, this clonotype was seen a few times. The chain carries TRBV6-2 or TRBV6-3 and TRBJ2-1; D is unresolved. This CDR3 has 13 residues. With 5 bases removed from V and 2 bases from J, the gap between germline ends came to 7 bases. Germline values: CDR1 MNHEY, CDR2 SVGEGT. The CDR3 sequence: CASSKDAYNEQFF. CDR3 nucleotides: TGTGCCAGCAGTAAGGACGCCTACAATGAGCAGTTCTTC.

The sample holds a few counts of this clonotype. The chain joins TRBV11-2 to TRBJ2-2; possibly TRBD1 for D (5 bases). CDR3 length: 18 residues. With 0 bases removed from V and 0 bases from J, the gap between germline ends came to 14 bases. The germline V gene encodes CDR1 SGHAT and CDR2 FQNNGV. The CDR3 nucleotides are TGTGCCAGCAGCTTAGACTCATTTTCAGGGTCGAACACCGGGGAGCTGTTTTTT. The encoded protein is CASSLDSFSGSNTGELFF.

The V call is TRBV5-5, the J call TRBJ1-5, with D unclear. The germline V and J ends were trimmed by 4 bases and 4 bases, with 9 bases remaining between them. The CDR3 spans 13 residues. Germline loops: CDR1 SGHKS, CDR2 YYEKEE (reference sequence). The CDR3 DNA follows: TGTGCCAGCAGCCCGGACCCAAATCAGCCCCAGCATTTT. Translated, it gives CASSPDPNQPQHF.